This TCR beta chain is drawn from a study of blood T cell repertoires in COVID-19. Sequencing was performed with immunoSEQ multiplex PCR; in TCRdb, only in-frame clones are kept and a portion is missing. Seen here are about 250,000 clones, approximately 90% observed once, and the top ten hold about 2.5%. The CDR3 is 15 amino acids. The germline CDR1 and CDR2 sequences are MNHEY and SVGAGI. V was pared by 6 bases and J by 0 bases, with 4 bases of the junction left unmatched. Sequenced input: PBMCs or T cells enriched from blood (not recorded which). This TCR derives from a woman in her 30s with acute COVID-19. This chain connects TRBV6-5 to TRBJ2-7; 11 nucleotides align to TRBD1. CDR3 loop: CASSPGTGGSYEQYF. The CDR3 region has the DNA TGTGCCAGCAGCCCCGGGACAGGGGGCTCCTACGAGCAGTACTTC.